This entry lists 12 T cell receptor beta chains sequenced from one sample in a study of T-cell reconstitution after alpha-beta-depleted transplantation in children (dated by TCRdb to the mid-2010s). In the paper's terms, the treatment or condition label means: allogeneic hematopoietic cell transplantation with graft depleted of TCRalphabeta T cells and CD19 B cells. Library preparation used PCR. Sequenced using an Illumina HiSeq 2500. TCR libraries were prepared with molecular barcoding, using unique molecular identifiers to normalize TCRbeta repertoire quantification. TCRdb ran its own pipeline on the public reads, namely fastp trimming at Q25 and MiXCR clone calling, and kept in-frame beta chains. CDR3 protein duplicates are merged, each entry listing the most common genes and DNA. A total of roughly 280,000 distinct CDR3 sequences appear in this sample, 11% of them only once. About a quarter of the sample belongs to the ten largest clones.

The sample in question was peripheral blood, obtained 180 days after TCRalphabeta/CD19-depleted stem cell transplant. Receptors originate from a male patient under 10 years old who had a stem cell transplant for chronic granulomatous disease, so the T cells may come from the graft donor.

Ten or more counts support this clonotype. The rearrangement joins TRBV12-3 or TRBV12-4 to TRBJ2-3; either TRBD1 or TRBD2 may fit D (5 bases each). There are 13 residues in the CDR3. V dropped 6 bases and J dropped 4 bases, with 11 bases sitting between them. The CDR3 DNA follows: TGTGCCAGCAGGGGGCCGGGACCAGATACGCAGTATTTT. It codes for CASRGPGPDTQYF.

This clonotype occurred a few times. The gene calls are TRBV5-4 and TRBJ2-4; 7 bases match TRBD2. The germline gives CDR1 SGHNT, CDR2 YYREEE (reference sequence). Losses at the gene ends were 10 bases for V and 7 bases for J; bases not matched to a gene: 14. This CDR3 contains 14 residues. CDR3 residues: CASAASGEGNIQYF. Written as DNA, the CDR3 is TGTGCCTCAGCAGCTTCTGGGGAGGGGAACATTCAGTACTTC.

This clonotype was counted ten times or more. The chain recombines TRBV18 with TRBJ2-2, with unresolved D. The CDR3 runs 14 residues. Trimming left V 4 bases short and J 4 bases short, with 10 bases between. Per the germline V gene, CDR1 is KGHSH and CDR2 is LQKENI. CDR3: CASSLDTLTGELFF. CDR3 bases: TGTGCCAGCTCACTCGACACTCTCACCGGGGAGCTGTTTTTT.

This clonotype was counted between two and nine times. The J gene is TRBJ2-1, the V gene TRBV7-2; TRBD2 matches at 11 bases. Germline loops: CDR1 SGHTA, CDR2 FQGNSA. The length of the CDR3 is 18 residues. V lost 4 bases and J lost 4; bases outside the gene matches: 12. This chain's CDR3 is CASSSNTLAGGQYNEQFF. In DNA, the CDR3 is TGTGCCAGCAGCTCCAACACATTAGCGGGGGGGCAGTACAATGAGCAGTTCTTC.

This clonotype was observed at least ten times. CDR3 sequence (DNA): TGTGCCAGCAGGCACGTAGCAGATACGCAGTATTTT. This sequence encodes CASRHVADTQYF. The rearrangement uses TRBV12-3 or TRBV12-4 and TRBJ2-3; D call uncertain. The CDR3 extends over 12 amino acids. Trimming took 6 bases from V and 4 from J, leaving 8 bases between them.

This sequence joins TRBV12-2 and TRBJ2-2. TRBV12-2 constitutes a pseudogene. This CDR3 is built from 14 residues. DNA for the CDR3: TGTGCAAGTCGCTTACATGGGAACACCGGGGAGCTGTTTTTT. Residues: CASRLHGNTGELFF.

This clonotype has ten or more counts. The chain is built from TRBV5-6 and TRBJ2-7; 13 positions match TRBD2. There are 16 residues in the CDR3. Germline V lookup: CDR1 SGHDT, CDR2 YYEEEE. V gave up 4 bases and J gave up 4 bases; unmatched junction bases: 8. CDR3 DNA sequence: TGTGCCAGCAGCCCCCAAGGACTAGCGGGAGTATACGAGCAGTACTTC. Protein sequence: CASSPQGLAGVYEQYF.

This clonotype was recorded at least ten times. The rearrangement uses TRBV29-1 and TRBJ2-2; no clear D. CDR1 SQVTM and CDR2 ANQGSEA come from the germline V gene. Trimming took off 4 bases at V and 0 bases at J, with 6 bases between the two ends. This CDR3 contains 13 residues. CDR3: CSVARSNTGELFF. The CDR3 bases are TGCAGCGTTGCCAGATCGAACACCGGGGAGCTGTTTTTT.

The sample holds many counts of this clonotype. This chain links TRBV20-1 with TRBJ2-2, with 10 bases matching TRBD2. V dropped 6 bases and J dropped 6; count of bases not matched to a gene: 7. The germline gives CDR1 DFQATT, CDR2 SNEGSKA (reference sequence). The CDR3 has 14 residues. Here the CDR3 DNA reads TGCAGTGCCGGCCTAGCGGGAGCAGCCGGGGAGCTGTTTTTT. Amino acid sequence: CSAGLAGAAGELFF.

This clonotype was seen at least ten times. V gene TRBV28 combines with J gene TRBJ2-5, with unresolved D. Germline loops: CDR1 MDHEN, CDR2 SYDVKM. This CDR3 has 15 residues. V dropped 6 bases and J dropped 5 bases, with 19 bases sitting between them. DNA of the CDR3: TGTGCCAGCAGGCAGAAATACTCGAAGTGGGAGACCCAGTACTTC. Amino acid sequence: CASRQKYSKWETQYF.

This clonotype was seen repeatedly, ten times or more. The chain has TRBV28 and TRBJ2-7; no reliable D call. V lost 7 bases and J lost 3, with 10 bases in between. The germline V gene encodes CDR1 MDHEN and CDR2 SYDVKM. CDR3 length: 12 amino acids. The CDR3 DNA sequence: TGTGCCAGCACTTCAGATAGCTACGAGCAGTACTTC. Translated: CASTSDSYEQYF.

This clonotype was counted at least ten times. CDR3 residues: CASSHRGQGPYEQYF. The CDR3, as DNA: TGCGCCAGCAGCCACCGGGGACAAGGACCTTACGAGCAGTACTTC. This sequence joins TRBV4-3 and TRBJ2-7; TRBD1 might be the D (6 bases). The CDR3 loop spans 15 amino acids. V lost 3 bases to trimming and J lost 4 bases, with 16 bases between them. Germline assignment: CDR1 LGHNA and CDR2 YSLEER.